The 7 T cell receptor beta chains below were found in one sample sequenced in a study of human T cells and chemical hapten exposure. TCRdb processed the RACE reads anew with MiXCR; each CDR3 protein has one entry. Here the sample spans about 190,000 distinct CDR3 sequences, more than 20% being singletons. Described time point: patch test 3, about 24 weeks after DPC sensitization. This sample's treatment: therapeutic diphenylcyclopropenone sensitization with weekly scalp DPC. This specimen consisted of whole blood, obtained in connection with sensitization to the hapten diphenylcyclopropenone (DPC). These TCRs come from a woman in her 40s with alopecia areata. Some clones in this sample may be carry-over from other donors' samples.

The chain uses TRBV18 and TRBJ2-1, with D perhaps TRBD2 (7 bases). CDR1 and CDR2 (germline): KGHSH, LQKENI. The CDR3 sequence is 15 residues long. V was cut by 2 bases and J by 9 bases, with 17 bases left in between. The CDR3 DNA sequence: TGTGCCAGCTCACCAATCCGGGTGGGGGGGCGTGAGCAGTTCTTC. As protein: CASSPIRVGGREQFF.

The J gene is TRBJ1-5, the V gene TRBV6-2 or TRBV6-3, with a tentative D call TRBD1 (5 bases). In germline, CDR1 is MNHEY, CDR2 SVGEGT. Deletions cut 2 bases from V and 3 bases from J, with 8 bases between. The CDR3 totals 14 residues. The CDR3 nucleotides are TGTGCCAGCAGTTACGGGACCGCCAATCAGCCCCAGCATTTT. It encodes CASSYGTANQPQHF.

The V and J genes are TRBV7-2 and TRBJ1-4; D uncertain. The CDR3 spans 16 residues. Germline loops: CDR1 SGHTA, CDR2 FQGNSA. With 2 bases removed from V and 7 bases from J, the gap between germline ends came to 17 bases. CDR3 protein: CASSLTFPRAGEKLFF. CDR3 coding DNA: TGTGCCAGCAGCTTAACCTTTCCGAGGGCGGGTGAAAAACTGTTTTTT. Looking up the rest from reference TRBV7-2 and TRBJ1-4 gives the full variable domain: GAGVSQSPSNKVTEKGKDVELRCDPISGHTALYWYRQSLGQGLEFLIYFQGNSAPDKSGLPSDRFSAERTGGSVSTLTIQRTQQEDSAVYLCASSLTFPRAGEKLFFGSGTQLSVL.

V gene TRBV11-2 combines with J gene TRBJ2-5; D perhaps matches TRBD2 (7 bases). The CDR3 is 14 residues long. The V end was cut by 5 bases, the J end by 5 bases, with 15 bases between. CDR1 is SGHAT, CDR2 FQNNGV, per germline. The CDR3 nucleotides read TGTGCCAGCAGCCAGGGAGGGGGTATTGAGACCCAGTACTTC. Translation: CASSQGGGIETQYF.

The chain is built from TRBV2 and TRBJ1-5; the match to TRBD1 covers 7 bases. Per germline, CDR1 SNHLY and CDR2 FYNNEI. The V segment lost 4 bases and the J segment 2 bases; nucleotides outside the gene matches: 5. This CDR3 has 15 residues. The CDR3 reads CASSGQGGGNQPQHF. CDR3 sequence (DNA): TGTGCCAGCAGTGGACAGGGTGGGGGCAATCAGCCCCAGCATTTT.

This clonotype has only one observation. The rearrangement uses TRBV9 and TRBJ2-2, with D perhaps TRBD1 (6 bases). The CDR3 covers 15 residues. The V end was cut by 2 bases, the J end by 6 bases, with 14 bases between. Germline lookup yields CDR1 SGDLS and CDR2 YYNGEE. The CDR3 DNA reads TGTGCCAGCAGCGTTGAGGGGGTGGGCGCCGGGGAGCTGTTTTTT. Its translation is CASSVEGVGAGELFF.

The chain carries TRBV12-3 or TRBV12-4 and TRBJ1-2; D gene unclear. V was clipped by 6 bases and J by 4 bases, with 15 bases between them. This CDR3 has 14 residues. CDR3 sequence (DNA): TGTGCCAGCAGCCTCGCATCGGCCGCCTATGGCTACACCTTC. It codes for CASSLASAAYGYTF.